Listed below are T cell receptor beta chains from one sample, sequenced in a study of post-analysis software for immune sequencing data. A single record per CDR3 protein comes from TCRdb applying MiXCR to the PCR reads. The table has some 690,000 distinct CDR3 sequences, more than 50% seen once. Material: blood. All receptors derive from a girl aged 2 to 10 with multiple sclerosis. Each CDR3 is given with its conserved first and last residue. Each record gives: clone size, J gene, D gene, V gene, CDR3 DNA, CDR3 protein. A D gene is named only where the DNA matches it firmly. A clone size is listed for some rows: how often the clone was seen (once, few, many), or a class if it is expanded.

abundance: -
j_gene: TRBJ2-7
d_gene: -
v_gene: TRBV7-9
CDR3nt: TGTGCCAGCAGCTTCGGAGAGTTAGTCTACGAGCAGTACTTC
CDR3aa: CASSFGELVYEQYF

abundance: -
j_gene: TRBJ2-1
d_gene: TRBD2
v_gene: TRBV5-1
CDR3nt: TGCGCCAGCAGTTTCCTAGCGGGAGGCCTCAATGAGCAGTTCTTC
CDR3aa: CASSFLAGGLNEQFF

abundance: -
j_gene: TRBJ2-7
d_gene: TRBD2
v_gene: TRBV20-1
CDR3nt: TGCAGTGCTAGACGCTCTCTGAGCGGGGGGCTCGAGCAGTACTTC
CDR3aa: CSARRSLSGGLEQYF

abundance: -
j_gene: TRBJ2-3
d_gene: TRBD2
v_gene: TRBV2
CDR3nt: TGTGCCAGCAGTTCCCGAGCGGGGTCGCCCACAGATACGCAGTATTTT
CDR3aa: CASSSRAGSPTDTQYF

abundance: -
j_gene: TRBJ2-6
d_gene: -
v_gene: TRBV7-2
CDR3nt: TGTGCCAGCAGGGGGAGGCTCGTTGGGGCCAACGTCCTGACTTTC
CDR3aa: CASRGRLVGANVLTF

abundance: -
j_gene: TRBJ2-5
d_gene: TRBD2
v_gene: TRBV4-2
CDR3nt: TGTGCCAGCAGCCAAGATGAAAGCGGGGCGCAAGAGACCCAGTACTTC
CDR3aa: CASSQDESGAQETQYF

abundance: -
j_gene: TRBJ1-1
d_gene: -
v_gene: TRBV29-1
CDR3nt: TGCAGCGTTGAGAAGGGTTTCTGGGCTTTCTTT
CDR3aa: CSVEKGFWAFF

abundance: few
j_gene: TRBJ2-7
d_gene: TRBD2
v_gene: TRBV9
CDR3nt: TGTGCCAGCAGCCAACAAGGAGCGGGGGAGAGCTCCTACGAGCAGTACTTC
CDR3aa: CASSQQGAGESSYEQYF

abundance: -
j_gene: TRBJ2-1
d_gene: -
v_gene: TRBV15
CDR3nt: TGTGCCACCAGCCTTCCGAGGGGATCCTACAATGAGCAGTTCTTC
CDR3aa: CATSLPRGSYNEQFF

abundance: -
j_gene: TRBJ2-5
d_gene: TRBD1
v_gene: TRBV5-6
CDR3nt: TGTGCCAGCTTCCCCGGGGACAGGGGTGCCCAGTACTTC
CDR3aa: CASFPGDRGAQYF

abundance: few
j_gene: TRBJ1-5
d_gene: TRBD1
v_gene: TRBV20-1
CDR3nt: TGCAGTGCGCTGCGGACAGGGGGACAGCCCCAGCATTTT
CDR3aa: CSALRTGGQPQHF

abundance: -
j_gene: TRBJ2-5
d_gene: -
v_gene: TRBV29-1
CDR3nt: TGCAGCGCGGAGGGTTGGGCAGGGGGAGAGACCCAGTACTTC
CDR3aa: CSAEGWAGGETQYF

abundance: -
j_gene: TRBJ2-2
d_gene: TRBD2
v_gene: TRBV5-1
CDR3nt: TGCGCCAGCAGCTTGGCCCGGACTAGCGGGAGGGGGAGCACCGGGGAGCTGTTTTTT
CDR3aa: CASSLARTSGRGSTGELFF

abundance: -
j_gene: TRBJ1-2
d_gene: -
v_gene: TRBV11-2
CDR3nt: TGTGCCAGCAGCTTAGATCAATGGGTCATTCGCTACACCTTC
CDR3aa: CASSLDQWVIRYTF

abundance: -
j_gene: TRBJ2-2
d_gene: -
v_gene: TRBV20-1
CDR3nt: TGCAGTGCCCCCCTGGCTGGGAAGAACACCGGGGAGCTGTTTTTT
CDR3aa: CSAPLAGKNTGELFF

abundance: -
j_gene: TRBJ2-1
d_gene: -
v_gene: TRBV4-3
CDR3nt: TGCGCCAGCAGCCAAGAGGGTTGGGGGGCGGGCAATGAGCAGTTCTTC
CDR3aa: CASSQEGWGAGNEQFF

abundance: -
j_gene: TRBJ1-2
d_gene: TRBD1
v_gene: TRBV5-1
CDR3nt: TGCGCCAGCAGCGCGGGACAGGGGGCATTTGGCTACACCTTC
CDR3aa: CASSAGQGAFGYTF

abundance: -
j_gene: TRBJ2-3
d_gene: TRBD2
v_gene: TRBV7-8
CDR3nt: TGTGCCGGCGGGGGGTACACAGATACGCAGTATTTT
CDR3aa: CAGGGYTDTQYF